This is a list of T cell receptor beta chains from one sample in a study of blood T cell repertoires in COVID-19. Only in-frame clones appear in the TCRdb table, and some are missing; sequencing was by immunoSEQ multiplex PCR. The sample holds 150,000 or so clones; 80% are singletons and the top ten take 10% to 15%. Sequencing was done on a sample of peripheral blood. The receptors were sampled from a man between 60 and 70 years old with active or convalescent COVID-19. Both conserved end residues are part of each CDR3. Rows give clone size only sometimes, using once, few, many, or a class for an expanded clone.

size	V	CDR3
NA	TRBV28	CASIAGGPTYEQYF
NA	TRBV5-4	CASSSQGDRNEKLFF
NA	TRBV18	CASSPGRGNTEAFF
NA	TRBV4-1	CASSQDDGSNYGYTF
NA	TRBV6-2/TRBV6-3	CASSSTAVREQFF
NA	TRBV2	CASGDTDRARQPQHF
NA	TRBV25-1	CASSSTTGGTDEQYF
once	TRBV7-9	CASSRLAGTPSKTQYF
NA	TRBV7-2	CASSFGQGGQFKLFF
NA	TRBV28	CASSRQGVGIQYF
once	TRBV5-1	CASSTGDRGITEAFF
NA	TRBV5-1	CASSSWTGEKLFF
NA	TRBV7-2	CASSPTGGIFNEQFF
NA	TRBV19	CASSRPAGWYGYTF
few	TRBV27	CASSAGQGASGNEKLFF
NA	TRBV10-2	CASSEGGSFNEKLFF
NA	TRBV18	CASSPRQGRTYEQYF
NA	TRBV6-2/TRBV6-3	CASSYLTGTGAGNTIYF
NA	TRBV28	CASRPGQMGYGYTF
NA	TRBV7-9	CASTKPGYTEAFF
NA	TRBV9	CASSAGQVGGYTF
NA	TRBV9	CASSVGSDTSWETQYF
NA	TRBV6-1	CASSAQGFGYTF
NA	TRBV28	CASSLTRAGGDEKLFF
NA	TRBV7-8	CASSLGTGGGYGYTF